The 16 T cell receptor beta chains listed next were all sequenced from one sample in a study of response to subunit inactivated influenza vaccine. TCRdb re-derived calls from the RT-PCR reads in MiXCR, one entry per CDR3 protein. Among about 300,000 distinct CDR3 sequences listed, 20% to 25% were seen once. Specimen: PBMCs from blood, collected approximately 20 months after vaccination. The receptor set was obtained from a man between 50 and 69 years old who received an inactivated influenza vaccine.

In DNA, the CDR3 is TGTGCCAGCAGGCAAACAGGGAGCAATCAGCCCCAGCATTTT. Its protein product is CASRQTGSNQPQHF. This sequence joins TRBV3-1 and TRBJ1-5; D is possibly TRBD1 (6 bases). The CDR3 extends over 14 amino acids. The germline gives CDR1 LGHDT, CDR2 YNNKEL (reference sequence). V gave up 6 bases and J gave up 1 base, with 10 bases separating them.

In this sample, this clonotype turned up a few times. This chain uses TRBV12-5 with TRBJ1-3; D is unclear. Germline V gene lookup returns CDR1 LGHNT and CDR2 FRNRAP. CDR3 length: 14 residues. V was shortened by 11 bases and J by 2 bases, with 16 bases between the two germline ends. CDR3 nucleotides: TGTGCTGGCCGAGGAGGCGCCCCTGGAAACACCATATATTTT. It specifies CAGRGGAPGNTIYF. Supplemented by reference TRBV12-5 and TRBJ1-3, the full variable domain reads DARVTQTPRHKVTEMGQEVTMRCQPILGHNTVFWYRQTMMQGLELLAYFRNRAPLDDSGMPKDRFSAEMPDATLATLKIQPSEPRDSAVYFCAGRGGAPGNTIYFGEGSWLTVV.

This clonotype has only a few counts. The J gene is TRBJ2-2, the V gene TRBV6-2 or TRBV6-3; D unclear. Deletions cut 2 bases from V and 0 bases from J, with 7 bases between. CDR1 is MNHEY, CDR2 SVGEGT, per germline. This CDR3 comprises 15 residues. The CDR3 sequence: CASSYGQTNTGELFF. The CDR3 bases are TGTGCCAGCAGTTACGGTCAGACGAACACCGGGGAGCTGTTTTTT.

Notes on this clonotype: The junction shows a germline mismatch at one end, possibly a read error. V usage is TRBV28 and J usage is TRBJ1-4, with D possibly matching TRBD1 (5 bases). The CDR3 extends over 15 amino acids. Germline V CDR1 and CDR2: MDHEN, SYDVKM. CDR3 region: CASSLRGGGTGDLYF. CDR3 coding DNA: TGTGCCAGCAGTTTAAGGGGAGGCGGTACCGGAGACTTGTACTTC.

The V gene is TRBV10-2, the J gene TRBJ2-5, with 7 bases identical to TRBD1. Germline loops: CDR1 WSHSY, CDR2 SAAADI. With 4 bases clipped from V and 4 bases from J, the junction kept 9 bases outside the gene matches. The CDR3 is 15 amino acids. The CDR3, as DNA: TGCGCCAGCAGTGTACAGGGGATAGGAGGAGAGACCCAGTACTTC. Translation: CASSVQGIGGETQYF.

This chain uses TRBV18 with TRBJ2-7; D unresolved. There are 14 residues in the CDR3. The V gene's germline CDR1 is KGHSH and CDR2 LQKENI. V was clipped by 0 bases and J by 6 bases, with 12 bases between them. CDR3: CASSPPFDHSEQYF. The CDR3 DNA follows: TGTGCCAGCTCACCACCTTTTGATCACAGCGAGCAGTACTTC.

The rearrangement links TRBV10-3 to TRBJ1-2; TRBD1 agrees at 8 bases. V was clipped by 2 bases and J by 4 bases; unmatched bases: 9. The CDR3 runs 16 residues. Germline V CDR1 and CDR2: ENHRY, SYGVKD. CDR3 residues: CAISERPGGASYGYTF. CDR3 sequence (DNA): TGTGCCATCAGTGAGAGGCCAGGGGGCGCGAGCTATGGCTACACCTTC.

This clonotype was observed at least ten times. The chain joins TRBV5-1 to TRBJ1-1; D is ambiguous. The CDR3 is 13 residues long. V was trimmed by 0 bases and J by 8 bases, leaving 11 bases between them. Germline V gene data show CDR1 as SGHRS and CDR2 as YFSETQ. In DNA, the CDR3 is TGCGCCAGCAGCTTGGAGACTAACATAGAAGCTTTCTTT. Its translation: CASSLETNIEAFF.

This clonotype has just a few counts. V gene TRBV29-1 combines with J gene TRBJ2-7; a possible D gene is TRBD1 (7 bases). Germline V gives CDR1 SQVTM, CDR2 ANQGSEA. V gave up 4 bases and J gave up 2 bases, with 12 bases separating them. This CDR3 spans 13 amino acids. The CDR3 protein is CSVGAGGPYEQYF. For the CDR3, the DNA is TGCAGCGTTGGGGCAGGGGGGCCCTACGAGCAGTACTTC.

This clonotype has more than one count but fewer than ten. This rearrangement joins TRBV19 to TRBJ1-4; D possibly corresponds to TRBD1 (5 bases). Deletions cut 5 bases from V and 5 bases from J, with 18 bases between. CDR1 LNHDA and CDR2 SQIVND come from the germline V gene (reference sequence). The CDR3 runs 16 residues. CDR3 residues: CASSRTSGRGNEKLFF. The CDR3 nucleotides read TGTGCCAGTAGTCGAACCTCGGGACGGGGAAATGAAAAACTGTTTTTT.

V gene TRBV18 combines with J gene TRBJ2-5; D remains unclear. This CDR3 has 14 amino acids. V was shortened by 0 bases and J by 2 bases, with 7 bases between the two germline ends. Germline-derived CDR1 and CDR2 are KGHSH and LQKENI. In DNA, the CDR3 is TGTGCCAGCTCACCACCGATGCGACAAGAGACCCAGTACTTC. Its translation is CASSPPMRQETQYF.

This clonotype was detected a few times. The chain uses TRBV6-1 and TRBJ1-4; possibly TRBD1 for D (5 bases). The CDR3 consists of 15 residues. Germline CDR1 and CDR2: MNHNS and SASEGT. Deletions cut 6 bases from V and 1 base from J, with 12 bases between. CDR3 nucleotides: TGTGCCAGCAGGGCGGGGCTAGTAACTAATGAAAAACTGTTTTTT. Its protein is CASRAGLVTNEKLFF.

This clonotype came up a few times. V and J are TRBV20-1 and TRBJ2-7; 11 nucleotides match TRBD1. V shed 5 bases, J shed 5 bases, and the junction held 5 bases outside the gene matches. Looked up from germline, CDR1 is DFQATT and CDR2 is SNEGSKA (reference sequence). This CDR3 region has 13 residues. Here the CDR3 reads CSAGGQGANEQYF. The CDR3 nucleotides are TGCAGTGCTGGCGGACAGGGGGCTAACGAGCAGTACTTC.

The chain employs TRBV7-9 and TRBJ1-5, with 9 bases aligning to TRBD1. The length of the CDR3 is 12 residues. Unmatched junction bases numbered 1, after V lost 8 bases and J lost 5 bases. Per germline, CDR1 SEHNR and CDR2 FQNEAQ (reference sequence). The CDR3 loop reads CASRDRDQPQHF. The CDR3 nucleotides are TGTGCCAGCCGGGACAGGGATCAGCCCCAGCATTTT.

This clonotype was observed at least ten times. The CDR3 sequence is CASNNRRNNEKLFF. The CDR3 DNA follows: TGCGCCAGCAACAACAGGAGGAATAATGAAAAACTGTTTTTT. The J gene is TRBJ1-4, the V gene TRBV4-1; maybe TRBD1 (5 bases). V lost 7 bases, J lost 4 bases, and 13 bases lay in between. The V gene's germline CDR1 is MGHRA and CDR2 YSYEKL. CDR3 size: 14 residues.

V usage is TRBV9 and J usage is TRBJ2-5; 8 positions match TRBD2. J lost 0 bases, V lost 4 bases, and 5 bases had no gene match. Per the germline V gene, CDR1 is SGDLS and CDR2 is YYNGEE. The CDR3 covers 15 residues. CDR3 amino acids: CASSPSGGYQETQYF. CDR3 in DNA: TGTGCCAGCAGCCCCAGCGGGGGCTACCAAGAGACCCAGTACTTC.